The clone carrying this TCR beta chain is a singleton in its sample. The antigen is not known. The data are from a study of T cell responses to AZD1222 COVID-19 vaccine. V lost 3 bases, J lost 0 bases, and 9 bases lay in between. CDR1 and CDR2 (germline): SGHTA, FQGNSA. The CDR3 has 14 amino acids. Assay used: immunoSEQ multiplex PCR; TCRdb lists only in-frame clones, some missing. The sample includes some 98,000 clones, approximately 84% of them seen just once. General study points: Repertoires were obtained solely post-peak T cell response. Spike as a whole was targeted by vaccine-associated CD4 TCRs, dominant at 160-218 and 743-854. Reports say nearly half of spike-specific TCRs go after unmutated variant regions. Of the AZD1222 recipients, only five or six were seropositive at baseline.

The rearrangement joins TRBV7-2 to TRBJ2-7, with a weak D call TRBD2 (6 bases). The clonotype comes from an adult who received the AZD1222 COVID-19 vaccine. Sequenced here: peripheral blood, sampled 28 days after the second AZD1222 dose. The CDR3 DNA is TGTGCCAGCAGCTTTATCGGGAGCTCCTACGAGCAGTACTTC. Protein: CASSFIGSSYEQYF. Based on the CDR3 plus reference TRBV7-2 and TRBJ2-7, the full variable domain is GAGVSQSPSNKVTEKGKDVELRCDPISGHTALYWYRQSLGQGLEFLIYFQGNSAPDKSGLPSDRFSAERTGGSVSTLTIQRTQQEDSAVYLCASSFIGSSYEQYFGPGTRLTVT.